This paragraph covers one TCR beta chain sequence. In this sample, this clone turned up many times. What this receptor recognizes is not known. No base quality information exists; no much larger clone differs at one position. Reading the germline V gene (reference sequence) gives CDR1 SEHNR and CDR2 FQNEAQ. The V and J ends are trimmed by 2 bases and 1 base, leaving 14 bases between them. The CDR3 covers 17 residues, taking in both the cysteine and the phenylalanine. The CDR3 DNA has 51 bases and is translated from base 1. The data belong to a study of shared clonotypes between healthy human individuals (dated by TCRdb to about 2020). About the study as a whole: The cohort comprised a couple of women and three men aged 18 to 49 years. For each donor, CD4 naive and CD4 memory were each given three plates, CD8 naive was given two plates, and CD8 memory was given one plate. To estimate repertoire size and how much clonotypes are shared between individuals, the study performed deep sequencing of blood TCR repertoires from roughly five healthy adults. Different laboratories and diverse techniques were used to prepare libraries and sequence TCR repertoires, to increase sequencing depth and limit assay-specific biases. Each donor's leukapheresis produced roughly between roughly 0.85 and 9.5 billion PBMCs.

Donors were healthy HIV-negative adults with no recently reported acute infections or vaccinations. Only Caucasian adults living in Nashville, Tennessee, USA were represented among the donors. CD4+ T cells were enriched by magnetic negative selection; naive cells were then positively selected on CD45RA, and the negative fraction formed the memory subset. After blood collection by leukapheresis, PBMCs were isolated using Ficoll-Histopaque density gradient centrifugation and then cryopreserved in the vapor phase of liquid nitrogen. Analytical flow cytometry was used to check the purity and quantity of each magnetically sorted T cell population. Each sorted fraction had its genomic DNA isolated and then quantified by UV absorbance on a Nanodrop 2000c. The full study reports these points: Higher generation probabilities were observed for clonotypes shared by all four sorted-subset donors than for non-shared clonotypes. Larger estimated clonotype richness was generally found for naive subsets than for memory subsets. Approximately 5% of naive CD4, 3.5% of naive CD8, approximately 2.2% of memory CD4, and approximately 0.4% of memory CD8 clonotypes were shared across a few donors. Because the study included a small number of donors, the genetic and exposure-history diversity represented was limited. Only blood was sampled, and tissue TCR repertoires likely differ from those in blood. Based on pairwise subsampling, the degree of clonotype sharing among donors was expected to be affected by sequencing depth. Rarefaction of sorted-subset datasets indicated incomplete sequencing despite the large sequencing depth.

TCR CDR3 regions were amplified from genomic DNA by multiplex PCR using the deep immunoSEQ assay. Genomic DNA extracted from each cell subset was distributed evenly over all wells of several immunoSEQ 96-well plates, and each plate served as one replicate. For sorted subsets, 200 to 250 ng of genomic DNA, equivalent to 25,000 to 35,000 T cell genomes, went into each replicate PCR. Purified libraries were measured with a Qubit 3.0 fluorometer, size-checked on a Bioanalyzer 2100, and measured again with the KAPA Library Quantification kit. A separate single-read 150-cycle Illumina NextSeq 550 flow cell was used to sequence each immunoSEQ 96-well plate. In the authors' own workflow: Because the immunoSEQ output included only junctional sequences and no quality scores, the filtering could not be the same as the filtering used for full-length reads. Sequences were annotated with PyIR, a Python wrapper for IgBLAST v1.9, and V/J genes and CDR3 were assigned using IMGT germline references. Reads with weak V/J assignments (E-value above 1e-6), missing CDR3, stop codons, out-of-frame junctions, or ambiguous translated residues were removed. V3J clonotypes were defined by identical inferred V gene, J gene, and CDR3 amino acid sequence. To compute the percentage overlap between repertoires, the number of shared unique clonotypes was divided by the size of the smaller repertoire. Richness of each repertoire was evaluated using RTK rarefaction, the Chao1 estimator, and Recon v2.1 estimates of unobserved clonotypes. Generation probabilities were computed with OLGA for all TCRbeta clonotypes obtained by the gDNA method from a handful of donors. Sourced from immuneACCESS, this table was stored by TCRdb with only in-frame sequences that have V and J called. A share of the clones is absent; for the studies checked, an unresolved V gene accounts for under half, and the remainder has no known explanation. V, J and clone size reflect that table, while D and trimming were determined from the DNA. The sample records about 1.1 million clones, 78% of which are singletons. The top ten clonotypes cover approximately 0.5% of the sample.

This clonotype was sampled from a man younger than 30 in good health. Some clones in this sample may be carry-over from other donors' samples. Sequenced material: memory CD4+ T cells from PBMCs. Sample cell subset or site, as interpreted from the label and publication: CD45RA-negative fraction. Recombination joined TRBV7-9 with TRBJ1-4; the D gene lacks a confident call. CDR3 region: CASSLSNAGKTNEKLFF. The DNA reads TGTGCCAGCAGCTTATCCAATGCTGGGAAAACTAATGAAAAACTGTTTTTT. The reference TRBV7-9 and TRBJ1-4 proteins fill in what lies around the CDR3, so the full variable domain reads DTGVSQNPRHKITKRGQNVTFRCDPISEHNRLYWYRQTLGQGPEFLTYFQNEAQLEKSRLLSDRFSAERPKGSFSTLEIQRTEQGDSAMYLCASSLSNAGKTNEKLFFGSGTQLSVL.